The 5 T cell receptor beta chains presented below share a single source sample, sequenced in a study of blood T cell repertoires in COVID-19. Sequencing used immunoSEQ multiplex PCR; TCRdb keeps in-frame clones, though not all of them. The table records over 150,000 clones, 83% of them present only once. Sequencing was performed on peripheral blood. These receptor sequences come from a woman between 55 and 75 years old with COVID-19, enrolled during active disease.

The sample holds one count of this clone. This chain links TRBV6-5 with TRBJ1-2; 8 bases are shared with TRBD1. V trimming: 2 bases; J trimming: 6 bases; junction bases outside the gene matches: 8. This CDR3 contains 15 residues. The germline CDR1 and CDR2 sequences are MNHEY and SVGAGI. CDR3 nucleotides: TGTGCCAGCAGTTACAGAGTACAGGGGGTACATGGCTACACCTTC. It codes for CASSYRVQGVHGYTF.

The CDR3 DNA is TGTGCCAGTAGTATTGAGCGACAGTCGAGCGCCTATAATTCACCCCTCCACTTT. This gives the protein CASSIERQSSAYNSPLHF. The rearrangement joins TRBV19 to TRBJ1-6; D might be TRBD1 (5 bases). V lost 3 bases and J 2 bases, leaving 17 bases between the germline ends. CDR1 LNHDA and CDR2 SQIVND come from the germline V gene (reference sequence). This CDR3 is built from 18 residues.

This chain connects TRBV3-1 (or the pseudogene TRBV3-2) to TRBJ2-1, with a weak D call TRBD1 (5 bases). The CDR3 has 15 amino acids. CDR1 and CDR2 from the germline V gene are LGHDT and YNNKEL (reference sequence). V lost 0 bases, J lost 6 bases, and 12 bases lay in between. The CDR3, as DNA: TGTGCCAGCAGCCAAGAGCGAAGGGGTGTCAATGAGCAGTTCTTC. It specifies CASSQERRGVNEQFF.

The chain joins TRBV5-1 to TRBJ2-3, with D perhaps matching TRBD1 (6 bases). Trimming removed 0 bases from V and 3 bases from J, with 11 bases in between. The CDR3 runs 15 residues. Germline V gene lookup returns CDR1 SGHRS and CDR2 YFSETQ. CDR3: CASSLAVGATDTQYF. CDR3 nucleotide sequence: TGCGCCAGCAGCTTGGCCGTGGGGGCTACAGATACGCAGTATTTT.

The chain is built from TRBV6-2 or TRBV6-3 and TRBJ1-2; the match to TRBD1 covers 7 bases. J lost 7 bases, V lost 6 bases, and 11 bases had no gene match. Germline loops: CDR1 MNHEY, CDR2 SVGEGT. The CDR3 totals 14 residues. The CDR3 protein is CASSSLYRGSGYTF. The CDR3 DNA is TGTGCCAGCAGCTCCCTCTACAGGGGATCTGGCTACACCTTC.